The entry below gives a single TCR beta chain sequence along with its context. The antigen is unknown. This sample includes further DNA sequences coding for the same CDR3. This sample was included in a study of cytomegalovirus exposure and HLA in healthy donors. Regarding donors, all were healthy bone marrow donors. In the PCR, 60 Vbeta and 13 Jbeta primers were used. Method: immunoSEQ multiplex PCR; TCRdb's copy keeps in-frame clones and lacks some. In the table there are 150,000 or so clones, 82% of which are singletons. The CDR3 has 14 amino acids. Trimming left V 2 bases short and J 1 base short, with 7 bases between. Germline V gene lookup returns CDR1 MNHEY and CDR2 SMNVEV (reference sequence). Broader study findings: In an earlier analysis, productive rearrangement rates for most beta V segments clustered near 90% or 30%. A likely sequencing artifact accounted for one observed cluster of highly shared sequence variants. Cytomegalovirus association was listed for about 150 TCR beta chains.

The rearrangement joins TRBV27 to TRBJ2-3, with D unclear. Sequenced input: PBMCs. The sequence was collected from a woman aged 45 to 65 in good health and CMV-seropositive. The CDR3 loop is CASSLVRGTDTQYF. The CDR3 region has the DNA TGTGCCAGCAGTTTAGTTCGGGGCACAGATACGCAGTATTTT.